These 22 T cell receptor beta chains were sequenced from one sample in a study of T cell changes during pregnancy in multiple sclerosis. Profiled with immunoSEQ multiplex PCR; TCRdb holds only in-frame clones, not every one. The sample contains about 110,000 clones, about 94% of which appear only once. The starting material was peripheral blood, obtained in the third trimester of pregnancy. Receptors were obtained from a female donor with multiple sclerosis, enrolled in a pregnancy study.

The chain joins TRBV5-8 to TRBJ2-3, with 7 bases that match TRBD2. CDR3 length equals 15 residues. Germline V gene sequence: CDR1 SGHTS, CDR2 YDEGEE. With V trimmed by 4 bases and J by 3 bases, 8 bases remained unmatched. CDR3 residues: CASSILAVGTDTQYF. The CDR3 DNA reads TGTGCCAGCAGCATTCTAGCGGTGGGAACAGATACGCAGTATTTT.

The rearrangement joins TRBV14 to TRBJ1-2; TRBD1 aligns across 12 bases. This CDR3 spans 16 amino acids. J gave up 4 bases and V 4 bases, and 7 bases lay outside the gene matches. Germline V gene data show CDR1 as SGHDN and CDR2 as FVKESK. CDR3 DNA: TGTGCCAGCAGCCCCGGGACAGGGGGCCTACTCTATGGCTACACCTTC. Its translation: CASSPGTGGLLYGYTF. Combining the CDR3 with reference TRBV14 and TRBJ1-2 gives the whole variable domain EAGVTQFPSHSVIEKGQTVTLRCDPISGHDNLYWYRRVMGKEIKFLLHFVKESKQDESGMPNNRFLAERTGGTYSTLKVQPAELEDSGVYFCASSPGTGGLLYGYTFGSGTRLTVV.

This sequence joins TRBV6-1 and TRBJ2-1, with TRBD2 identical over 13 bases. V lost 6 bases to trimming and J lost 5 bases; unmatched junction nucleotides: 10. CDR1 and CDR2 (germline): MNHNS, SASEGT. The CDR3 spans 17 residues. Written as DNA, the CDR3 is TGTGCCAGCAGCGAAAGACTAGCGGGGGGCAACGACAATGAGCAGTTCTTC. Its translation: CASSERLAGGNDNEQFF.

The rearrangement links TRBV5-1 to TRBJ2-2, with unresolved D. V was pared by 1 base and J by 3 bases, with 7 bases between. Looked up from germline, CDR1 is SGHRS and CDR2 is YFSETQ. This CDR3 has 14 amino acids. The CDR3 loop reads CASSLSRDTGELFF. The CDR3 bases are TGCGCCAGCAGCTTGTCTCGCGACACCGGGGAGCTGTTTTTT.

The J gene is TRBJ2-3, the V gene TRBV19; D is possibly TRBD1 (6 bases). CDR1 is LNHDA, CDR2 SQIVND, per germline (reference sequence). The V end lost 1 base, the J end lost 2 bases, and 10 bases lay between the germline ends. This CDR3 contains 15 residues. The CDR3 region is CASSIVNRDTDTQYF. The CDR3 DNA follows: TGTGCCAGTAGTATAGTGAACAGGGACACAGATACGCAGTATTTT.

This chain joins TRBV6-5 and TRBJ2-7; possibly TRBD1 for D (6 bases). Germline CDR1 and CDR2: MNHEY and SVGAGI. The CDR3 is made up of 14 amino acids. V was pared by 0 bases and J by 7 bases, with 13 bases between. CDR3 loop: CASSYSAQGREQYF. DNA of the CDR3: TGTGCCAGCAGTTACTCGGCCCAGGGGCGGGAGCAGTACTTC.

The chain uses TRBV19 and TRBJ1-5; a possible D gene is TRBD1 (6 bases). Germline CDR1 and CDR2: LNHDA and SQIVND (reference sequence). CDR3 length: 14 amino acids. The V gene lost 4 bases and the J gene lost 1 base, with 8 bases spanning the gap. The CDR3 loop is CASSSRGSNQPQHF. The CDR3 DNA reads TGTGCCAGTAGTAGCAGGGGAAGCAATCAGCCCCAGCATTTT.

In regard to this clone: An end of the junction differs from the germline gene, which may be a read error. The chain uses TRBV7-9 and TRBJ2-2; 9 bases fit TRBD1. The CDR3 has 16 residues. Germline V gives CDR1 SEHNR, CDR2 FQNEAQ (reference sequence). CDR3 amino acids: CASSIADRGNTGELFF. In DNA form, the CDR3 reads TGTGCCAGCAGCATAGCGGACAGGGGGAACACCGGGGAGCTGTTTTTT.

This clone turned up a few times. The V and J genes are TRBV6-5 and TRBJ2-7, with 10 bases fitting TRBD2. The CDR3 contains 14 residues. V gave up 5 bases and J gave up 3 bases; unmatched junction bases: 4. Germline CDR1 and CDR2: MNHEY and SVGAGI. CDR3 protein: CASSRLAGDYEQYF. CDR3 nucleotides: TGTGCCAGCAGTAGGCTAGCGGGGGACTACGAGCAGTACTTC.

The rearrangement links TRBV25-1 to TRBJ2-1, with a tentative D call TRBD2 (5 bases). The V and J ends lost 4 bases and 6 bases respectively, with 13 bases between them. The CDR3 length is 14 residues. Germline CDR1 reads MGHDK; CDR2 reads SYGVNS. The CDR3 loop reads CASSARFTSNEQFF. The CDR3 DNA sequence: TGTGCCAGCAGTGCCCGGTTTACTAGCAATGAGCAGTTCTTC.

The chain combines TRBV13 with TRBJ2-5; 13 nucleotides agree with TRBD2. The CDR3 runs to 17 residues. Germline assignment: CDR1 PRHDT and CDR2 FYEKMQ (reference sequence). With 5 bases clipped from V and 3 bases from J, the junction kept 9 bases outside the gene matches. The CDR3, as DNA: TGTGCCAGCAGCGCCGGACTAGCGGGAGAGGAGGAAGAGACCCAGTACTTC. Translated, it gives CASSAGLAGEEEETQYF.

The chain recombines TRBV28 with TRBJ2-6; perhaps TRBD1 as D (6 bases). This CDR3 contains 19 residues. CDR1 MDHEN and CDR2 SYDVKM come from the germline V gene. V lost 5 bases to trimming and J lost 1 base, with 21 bases between them. The DNA for the CDR3 is TGTGCCAGCAGTCCAGCCGGACAGCCAGAAACATCTGGGGCCAACGTCCTGACTTTC. Translating it yields CASSPAGQPETSGANVLTF.

The chain links TRBV7-2 to TRBJ2-1; D not resolved. Germline V gene data show CDR1 as SGHTA and CDR2 as FQGNSA. With 4 bases removed from V and 10 bases from J, the gap between germline ends came to 20 bases. The CDR3 is made up of 15 amino acids. The CDR3: CASSSAPRLKREQFF. Written as DNA, the CDR3 is TGTGCCAGCAGCTCCGCTCCCCGGCTTAAGAGGGAGCAGTTCTTC.

This clone was observed a handful of times. The genes are TRBV27 and TRBJ1-2; the match to TRBD1 covers 9 bases. Germline assignment: CDR1 MNHEY and CDR2 SMNVEV (reference sequence). After removal of 6 bases from V and 8 bases from J, the junction contained 4 bases not matched to a gene. CDR3 length equals 12 residues. The CDR3 DNA sequence: TGTGCCAGCAGACGACAGGGGGGAGGCTACACCTTC. Protein product: CASRRQGGGYTF.

The chain links TRBV29-1 to TRBJ1-2, with TRBD1 matching over 7 bases. From germline, CDR1 is SQVTM and CDR2 ANQGSEA. The CDR3 totals 13 residues. With V trimmed by 6 bases and J by 4 bases, 8 bases remained unmatched. DNA of the CDR3: TGCAGCGTCGAGGAGGGGGCAGGCTATGGCTACACCTTC. Its translation is CSVEEGAGYGYTF.

The gene calls are TRBV10-3 and TRBJ1-2; no definite D call. CDR1 is ENHRY and CDR2 is SYGVKD in the germline V gene. With 6 bases removed from V and 3 bases from J, the gap between germline ends came to 8 bases. There are 12 residues in the CDR3. The CDR3 loop reads CAIREGDYGYTF. As DNA, the CDR3 is TGTGCCATCAGGGAGGGAGACTATGGCTACACCTTC.

The gene calls are TRBV16 and TRBJ1-4, with 8 bases aligning to TRBD1. The V and J ends lost 4 bases and 7 bases, in that order; junction bases with no gene match: 8. CDR1 is KGHSY and CDR2 is FQNENV in the germline V gene. The CDR3 is 15 amino acids. The CDR3 protein is CASSPSGGAGEKLFF. The CDR3 DNA sequence: TGTGCCAGCAGCCCGTCAGGGGGCGCCGGTGAAAAACTGTTTTTT. The full variable domain, in which reference TRBV16 and TRBJ1-4 provide the parts outside the CDR3, is GEEVAQTPKHLVRGEGQKAKLYCAPIKGHSYVFWYQQVLKNEFKFLISFQNENVFDETGMPKERFSAKCLPNSPCSLEIQATKLEDSAVYFCASSPSGGAGEKLFFGSGTQLSVL.

The V and J genes are TRBV5-1 and TRBJ2-5, with 11 bases matching TRBD2. The V segment lost 5 bases and the J segment 4 bases; nucleotides outside the gene matches: 7. CDR3 length equals 15 residues. Per germline, CDR1 SGHRS and CDR2 YFSETQ. DNA of the CDR3: TGCGCCAGCAGACGGATAGCGGGAGGGGGAGAGACCCAGTACTTC. As protein: CASRRIAGGGETQYF.

The rearrangement uses TRBV9 and TRBJ1-1; 7 bases match TRBD1. This CDR3 spans 15 amino acids. Germline trimming cut 4 bases from V and 2 bases from J; bases unmatched to any gene: 8. Germline V gives CDR1 SGDLS, CDR2 YYNGEE. CDR3: CASSPLTGINTEAFF. CDR3 DNA: TGTGCCAGCAGCCCGCTGACAGGGATTAACACTGAAGCTTTCTTT.

This chain links TRBV28 with TRBJ1-5; D is possibly TRBD1 (6 bases). The V end lost 3 bases, the J end lost 7 bases, and 19 bases lay between the germline ends. The germline gives CDR1 MDHEN, CDR2 SYDVKM. This CDR3 has 16 amino acids. The CDR3 nucleotides are TGTGCCAGCAGTTTGGGGGGGGCGCAGGTAAGGCAGCCCCAGCATTTT. Translation: CASSLGGAQVRQPQHF.

The CDR3 protein is CAISDGGRVYNEQFF. The CDR3 DNA follows: TGTGCCATCAGTGACGGGGGTAGGGTATACAATGAGCAGTTCTTC. The genes are TRBV10-3 and TRBJ2-1; tentatively, D is TRBD2 (6 bases). This CDR3 has 15 residues. Germline CDR1 is ENHRY and CDR2 is SYGVKD. The V end was cut by 3 bases, the J end by 4 bases, with 13 bases between.

The rearrangement joins TRBV19 to TRBJ1-5, with a possible D match to TRBD1 (6 bases). Trimming took off 1 base at V and 2 bases at J, with 9 bases between the two ends. This CDR3 is 15 amino acids long. Germline-derived CDR1 and CDR2 are LNHDA and SQIVND (reference sequence). The DNA for the CDR3 is TGTGCCAGTAGTATAGCAGCAGGGGGCAATCAGCCCCAGCATTTT. It specifies CASSIAAGGNQPQHF. Drawing the rest from reference TRBV19 and TRBJ1-5, the complete variable domain is DGGITQSPKYLFRKEGQNVTLSCEQNLNHDAMYWYRQDPGQGLRLIYYSQIVNDFQKGDIAEGYSVSREKKESFPLTVTSAQKNPTAFYLCASSIAAGGNQPQHFGDGTRLSIL.